This T cell receptor beta chain is from a study of cytomegalovirus exposure and HLA in healthy donors. The CDR3 totals 13 residues. V lost 4 bases, J lost 6 bases, and 9 bases lay in between. Germline V gives CDR1 MNHNY, CDR2 SVGAGI (reference sequence). In the PCR, 60 Vbeta and 13 Jbeta primers were used. Profiling relied on immunoSEQ multiplex PCR, and the TCRdb table lists in-frame clones only, not all of them. The sample carries around 150,000 clones, over 70% recorded once. Study findings and constraints: Later analysis identified a missense DCLRE1C variant that was linked to TCR beta V- and J-gene trimming.

In the case of this clone: Its antigen is unidentified.

The sample comprised PBMCs. The TCR comes from a middle-aged man in good health and CMV-seropositive. This sequence joins TRBV6-6 and TRBJ2-2; the D is unclear. The CDR3: CASSSFGAGELFF. CDR3 sequence (DNA): TGTGCCAGCAGTTCTTTCGGTGCCGGGGAGCTGTTTTTT.